The sequence of this T cell receptor (beta chain) was determined in a study of T cells in Graves' hyperthyroidism and ophthalmopathy. The overall study: Before treatment of any kind, peripheral blood was taken at initial diagnosis. Study-level results: By a 13 V-J model, ophthalmopathy was set apart from stable hyperthyroidism.

This clonotype was observed a few times. Antigen specificity is unknown. Regions amplified from RNA transcripts were the TCR beta CDR3 regions. Carried out on the TCR CDR3, a first-round RT-PCR used the HTBI primer set. TCRdb redid the calling of the multiplex PCR reads with MiXCR, one entry per CDR3 protein. Among hundreds of thousands of distinct CDR3 sequences listed, more than 15% were seen once. The CDR3 covers 14 residues. Trimming left V 6 bases short and J 4 bases short, with 15 bases between. The gene calls are TRBV12-3 or TRBV12-4 and TRBJ1-1; D possibly corresponds to TRBD1 (6 bases). The TCR was taken from a woman aged 40 to 50 with Graves' ophthalmopathy. Input material: blood. CDR3 bases: TGTGCCAGCAGCCCGAGGGGGGGCCGCACTGAAGCTTTCTTT. Translation gives CASSPRGGRTEAFF.